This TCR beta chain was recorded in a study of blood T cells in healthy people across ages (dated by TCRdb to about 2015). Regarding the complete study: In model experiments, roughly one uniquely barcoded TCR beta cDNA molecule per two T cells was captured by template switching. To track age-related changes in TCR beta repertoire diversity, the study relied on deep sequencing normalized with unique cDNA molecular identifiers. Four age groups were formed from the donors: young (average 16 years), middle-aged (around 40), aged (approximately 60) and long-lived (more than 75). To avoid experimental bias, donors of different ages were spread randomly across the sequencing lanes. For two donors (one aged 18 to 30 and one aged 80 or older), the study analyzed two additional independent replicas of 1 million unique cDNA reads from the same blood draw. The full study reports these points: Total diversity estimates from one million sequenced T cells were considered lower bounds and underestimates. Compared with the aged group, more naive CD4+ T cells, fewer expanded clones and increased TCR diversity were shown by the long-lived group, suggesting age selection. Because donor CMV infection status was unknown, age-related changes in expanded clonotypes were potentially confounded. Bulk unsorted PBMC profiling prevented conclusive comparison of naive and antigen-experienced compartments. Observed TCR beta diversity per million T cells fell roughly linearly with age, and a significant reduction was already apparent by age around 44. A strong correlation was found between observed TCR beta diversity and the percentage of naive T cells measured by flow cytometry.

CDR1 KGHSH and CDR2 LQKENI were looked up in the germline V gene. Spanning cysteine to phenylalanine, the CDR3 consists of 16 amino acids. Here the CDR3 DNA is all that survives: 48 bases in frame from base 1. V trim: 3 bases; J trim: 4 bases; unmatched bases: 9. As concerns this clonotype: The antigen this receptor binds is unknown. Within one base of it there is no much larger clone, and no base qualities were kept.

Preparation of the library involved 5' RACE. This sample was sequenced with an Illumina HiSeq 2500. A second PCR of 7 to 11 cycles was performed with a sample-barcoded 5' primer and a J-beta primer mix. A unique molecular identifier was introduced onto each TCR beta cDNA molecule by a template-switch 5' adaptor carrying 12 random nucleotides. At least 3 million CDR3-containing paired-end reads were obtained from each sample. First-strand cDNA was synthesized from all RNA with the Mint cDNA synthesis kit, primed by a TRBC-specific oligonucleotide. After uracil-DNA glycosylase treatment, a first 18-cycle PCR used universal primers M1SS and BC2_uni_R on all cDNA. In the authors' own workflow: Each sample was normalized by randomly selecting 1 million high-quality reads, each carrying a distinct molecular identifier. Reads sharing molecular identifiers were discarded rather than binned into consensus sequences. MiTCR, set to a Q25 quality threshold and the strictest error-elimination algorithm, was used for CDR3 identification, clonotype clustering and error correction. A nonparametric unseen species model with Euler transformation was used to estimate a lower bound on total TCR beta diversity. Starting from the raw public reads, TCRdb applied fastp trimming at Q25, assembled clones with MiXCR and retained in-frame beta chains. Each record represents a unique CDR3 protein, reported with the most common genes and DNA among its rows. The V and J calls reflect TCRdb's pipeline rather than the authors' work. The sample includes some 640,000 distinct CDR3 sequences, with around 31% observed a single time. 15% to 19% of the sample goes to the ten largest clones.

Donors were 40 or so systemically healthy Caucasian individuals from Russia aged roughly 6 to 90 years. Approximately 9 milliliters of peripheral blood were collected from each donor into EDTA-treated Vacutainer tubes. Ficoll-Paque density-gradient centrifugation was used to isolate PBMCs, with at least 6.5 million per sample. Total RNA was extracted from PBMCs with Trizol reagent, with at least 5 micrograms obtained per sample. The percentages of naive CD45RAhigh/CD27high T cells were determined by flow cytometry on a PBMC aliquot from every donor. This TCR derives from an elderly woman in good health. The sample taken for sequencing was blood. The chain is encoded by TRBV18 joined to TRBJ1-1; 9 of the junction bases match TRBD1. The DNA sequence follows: TGTGCCAGCTCACCGCCGGACAGGGGCTATGGCACTGAAGCTTTCTTT. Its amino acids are CASSPPDRGYGTEAFF. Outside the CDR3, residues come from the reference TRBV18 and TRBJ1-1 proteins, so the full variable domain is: NAGVMQNPRHLVRRRGQEARLRCSPMKGHSHVYWYRQLPEEGLKFMVYLQKENIIDESGMPKERFSAEFPKEGPSILRIQQVVRGDSAAYFCASSPPDRGYGTEAFFGQGTRLTVV.